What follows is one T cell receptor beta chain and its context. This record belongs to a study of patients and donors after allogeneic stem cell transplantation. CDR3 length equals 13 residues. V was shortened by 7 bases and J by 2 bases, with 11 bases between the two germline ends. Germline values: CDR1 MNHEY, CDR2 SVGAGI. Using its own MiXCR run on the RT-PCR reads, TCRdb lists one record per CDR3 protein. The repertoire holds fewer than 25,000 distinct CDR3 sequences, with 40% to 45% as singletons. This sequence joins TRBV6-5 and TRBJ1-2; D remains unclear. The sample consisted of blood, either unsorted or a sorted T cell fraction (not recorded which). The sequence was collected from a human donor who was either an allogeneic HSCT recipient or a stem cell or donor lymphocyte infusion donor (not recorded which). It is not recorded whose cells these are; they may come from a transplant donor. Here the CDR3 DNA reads TGTGCCAGCAAGACAACACTGAACTATGGCTACACCTTC. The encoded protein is CASKTTLNYGYTF.